This T cell receptor (beta chain) was documented in a study of T cells in Graves' hyperthyroidism and ophthalmopathy. About the research overall: At the time of initial diagnosis and before any treatment, peripheral blood was collected.

The V gene lost 6 bases and the J gene lost 0 bases, with 12 bases spanning the gap. Germline V gives CDR1 MNHEY, CDR2 SMNVEV (reference sequence). The CDR3 is 14 residues long. The investigators amplified TCR beta CDR3 regions from RNA transcripts. The HTBI primer set was used in a first-round RT-PCR of the TCR CDR3. TCRdb independently ran MiXCR on the multiplex PCR reads; one entry per CDR3 protein. This table holds a few hundred thousand distinct CDR3 sequences, around 20% found once. Study results and limitations: Most thyroid clonotypes expanded above 0.001 were also detected in blood.

This clonotype was seen at least ten times. The target antigen is unknown. This TCR came from a man between 18 and 29 years old with Graves' hyperthyroidism. The material sequenced was blood. The chain combines TRBV27 with TRBJ2-7, with D perhaps given as TRBD1 or TRBD2 (5 bases each). The CDR3 spells CASSRRDGSYEQYF. The CDR3 DNA follows: TGTGCCAGCAGCCGCAGGGACGGCTCCTACGAGCAGTACTTC.